The sample holds many counts of the clone carrying this T cell receptor (beta chain). Its target is unknown. These data belong to a study of T-cell reconstitution after alpha-beta-depleted transplantation in children. Trimming left V 4 bases short and J 7 bases short, with 7 bases between. Germline V lookup: CDR1 LNHDA, CDR2 SQIVND (reference sequence). CDR3 length equals 11 residues. It was with unique molecular identifiers that the TCRbeta library was prepared. TCRdb re-called the PCR reads with MiXCR, one entry per CDR3 protein. The sample lists approximately 70,000 distinct CDR3 sequences; 4.9% were seen once. Overall study results and limits: Reportedly, alpha-beta T cells present about two months post-transplant originated from several hundred expanded clones of graft origin.

The sample here was PBMCs, mostly from graft donor cells, taken 180 days after TCRalphabeta/CD19-depleted stem cell transplant. This TCR came from a boy younger than two who had a stem cell transplant for acute myeloid leukemia, so the T cells may come from the graft donor. J is TRBJ1-2 and V is TRBV19, with no clear D. In DNA form, the CDR3 reads TGTGCCAGTAGTAATCCTGGTGGCTACACCTTC. It translates to CASSNPGGYTF.